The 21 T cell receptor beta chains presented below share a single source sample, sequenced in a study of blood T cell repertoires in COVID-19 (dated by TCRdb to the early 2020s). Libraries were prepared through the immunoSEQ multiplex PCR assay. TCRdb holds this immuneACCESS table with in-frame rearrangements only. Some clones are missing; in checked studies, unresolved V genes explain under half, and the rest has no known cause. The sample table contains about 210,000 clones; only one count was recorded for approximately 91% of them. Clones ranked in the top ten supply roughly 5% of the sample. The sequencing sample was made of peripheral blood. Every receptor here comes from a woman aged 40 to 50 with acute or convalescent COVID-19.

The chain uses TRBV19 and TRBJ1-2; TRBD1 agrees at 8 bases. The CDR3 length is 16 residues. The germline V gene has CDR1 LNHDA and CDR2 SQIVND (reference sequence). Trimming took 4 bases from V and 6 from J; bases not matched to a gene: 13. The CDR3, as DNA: TGTGCCAGTAGTAAGGACAGGGCAGGCCTAGACGATGGCTACACCTTC. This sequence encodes CASSKDRAGLDDGYTF.

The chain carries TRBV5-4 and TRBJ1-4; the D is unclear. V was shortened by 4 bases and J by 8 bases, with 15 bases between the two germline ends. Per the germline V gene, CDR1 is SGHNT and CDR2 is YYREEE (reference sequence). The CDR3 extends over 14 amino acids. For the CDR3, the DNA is TGTGCCAGCAGCCGCCGGGAGGCAAGGGAAAAACTGTTTTTT. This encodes CASSRREAREKLFF.

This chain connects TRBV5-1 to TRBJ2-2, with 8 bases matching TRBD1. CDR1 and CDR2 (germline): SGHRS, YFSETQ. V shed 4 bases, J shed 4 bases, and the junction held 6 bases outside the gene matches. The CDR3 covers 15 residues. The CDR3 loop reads CASSDAGTGTGELFF. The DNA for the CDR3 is TGCGCCAGCAGCGACGCAGGGACAGGCACCGGGGAGCTGTTTTTT.

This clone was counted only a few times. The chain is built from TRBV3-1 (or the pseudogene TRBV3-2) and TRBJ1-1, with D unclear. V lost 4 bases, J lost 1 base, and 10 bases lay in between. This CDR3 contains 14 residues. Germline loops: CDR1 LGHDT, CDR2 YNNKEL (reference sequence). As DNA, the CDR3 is TGTGCCAGCAGCCCCGGCCGGGGGAACACTGAAGCTTTCTTT. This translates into CASSPGRGNTEAFF.

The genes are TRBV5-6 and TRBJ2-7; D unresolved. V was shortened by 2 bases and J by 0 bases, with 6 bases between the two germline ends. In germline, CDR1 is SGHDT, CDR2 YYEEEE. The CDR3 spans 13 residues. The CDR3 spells CASSFGSSYEQYV. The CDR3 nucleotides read TGTGCCAGCAGCTTCGGTAGCTCCTACGAGCAGTACGTC.

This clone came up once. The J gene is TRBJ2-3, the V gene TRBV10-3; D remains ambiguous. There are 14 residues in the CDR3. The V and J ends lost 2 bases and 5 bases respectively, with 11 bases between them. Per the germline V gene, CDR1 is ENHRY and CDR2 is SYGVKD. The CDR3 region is CAISEGQNLDTQYF. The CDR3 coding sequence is TGTGCCATCAGTGAGGGCCAGAATCTAGATACGCAGTATTTT.

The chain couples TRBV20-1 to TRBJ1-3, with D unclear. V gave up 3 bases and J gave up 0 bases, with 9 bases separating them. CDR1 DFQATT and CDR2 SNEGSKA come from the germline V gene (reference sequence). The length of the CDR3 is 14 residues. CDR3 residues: CSASLSLSGNTIYF. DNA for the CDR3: TGCAGTGCTAGTTTAAGCCTCTCTGGAAACACCATATATTTT.

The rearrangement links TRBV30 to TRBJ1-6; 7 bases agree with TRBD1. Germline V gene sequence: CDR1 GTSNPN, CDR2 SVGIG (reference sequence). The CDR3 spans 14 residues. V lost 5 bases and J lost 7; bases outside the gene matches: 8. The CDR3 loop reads CAWGRDSENSPLHF. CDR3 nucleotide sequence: TGTGCCTGGGGTAGGGACAGCGAAAATTCACCCCTCCACTTT. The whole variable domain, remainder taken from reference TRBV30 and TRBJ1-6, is SQTIHQWPATLVQPVGSPLSLECTVEGTSNPNLYWYRQAAGRGLQLLFYSVGIGQISSEVPQNLSASRPQDRQFILSSKKLLLSDSGFYLCAWGRDSENSPLHFGNGTRLTVT.

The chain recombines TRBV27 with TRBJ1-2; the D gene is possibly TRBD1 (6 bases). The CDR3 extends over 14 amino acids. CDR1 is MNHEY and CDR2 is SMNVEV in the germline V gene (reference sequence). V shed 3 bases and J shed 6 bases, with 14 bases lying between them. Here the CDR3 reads CASSFNREYNGYTF. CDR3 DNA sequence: TGTGCCAGCAGTTTCAACAGGGAATATAATGGCTACACCTTC.

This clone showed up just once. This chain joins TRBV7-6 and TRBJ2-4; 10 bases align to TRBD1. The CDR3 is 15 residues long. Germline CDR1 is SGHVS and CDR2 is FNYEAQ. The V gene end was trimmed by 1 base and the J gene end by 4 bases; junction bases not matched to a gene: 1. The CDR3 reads CASSLGTGGKNIQYF. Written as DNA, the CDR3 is TGTGCCAGCAGCTTAGGGACAGGGGGTAAAAACATTCAGTACTTC. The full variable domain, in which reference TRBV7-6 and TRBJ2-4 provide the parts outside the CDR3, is GAGVSQSPRYKVTKRGQDVALRCDPISGHVSLYWYRQALGQGPEFLTYFNYEAQQDKSGLPNDRFSAERPEGSISTLTIQRTEQRDSAMYRCASSLGTGGKNIQYFGAGTRLSVL.

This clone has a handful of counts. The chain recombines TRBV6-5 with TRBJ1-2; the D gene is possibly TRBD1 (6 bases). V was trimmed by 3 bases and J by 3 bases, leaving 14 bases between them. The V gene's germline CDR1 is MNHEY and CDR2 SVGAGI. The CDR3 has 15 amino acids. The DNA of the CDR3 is TGTGCCAGCAGTTATAGGAGGACAGAGCACTATGGCTACACCTTC. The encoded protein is CASSYRRTEHYGYTF.

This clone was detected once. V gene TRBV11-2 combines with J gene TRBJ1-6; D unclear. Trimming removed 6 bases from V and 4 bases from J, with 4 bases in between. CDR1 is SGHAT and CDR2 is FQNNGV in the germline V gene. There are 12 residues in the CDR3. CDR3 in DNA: TGTGCCAGCAGTTCATATAATTCACCCCTCCACTTT. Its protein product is CASSSYNSPLHF.

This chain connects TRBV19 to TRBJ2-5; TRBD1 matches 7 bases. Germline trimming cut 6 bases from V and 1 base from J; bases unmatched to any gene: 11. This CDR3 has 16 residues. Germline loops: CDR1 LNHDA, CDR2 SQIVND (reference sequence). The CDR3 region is CASSPRPGQAQETQYF. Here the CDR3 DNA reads TGTGCCAGTAGCCCGCGTCCAGGACAGGCCCAAGAGACCCAGTACTTC. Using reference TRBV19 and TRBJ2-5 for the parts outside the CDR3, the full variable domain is DGGITQSPKYLFRKEGQNVTLSCEQNLNHDAMYWYRQDPGQGLRLIYYSQIVNDFQKGDIAEGYSVSREKKESFPLTVTSAQKNPTAFYLCASSPRPGQAQETQYFGPGTRLLVL.

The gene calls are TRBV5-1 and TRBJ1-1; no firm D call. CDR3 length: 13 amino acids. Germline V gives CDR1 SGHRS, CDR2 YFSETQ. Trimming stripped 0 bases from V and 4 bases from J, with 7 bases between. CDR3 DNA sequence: TGCGCCAGCAGCTTGGGGGGAGGCACTGAAGCTTTCTTT. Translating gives CASSLGGGTEAFF.

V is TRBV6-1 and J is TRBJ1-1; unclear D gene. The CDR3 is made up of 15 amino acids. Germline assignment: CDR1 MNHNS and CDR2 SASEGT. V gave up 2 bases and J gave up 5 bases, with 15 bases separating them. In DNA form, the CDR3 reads TGTGCCAGCAGTGAATCCCGGAGAGCAGTAACTGAAGCTTTCTTT. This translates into CASSESRRAVTEAFF.

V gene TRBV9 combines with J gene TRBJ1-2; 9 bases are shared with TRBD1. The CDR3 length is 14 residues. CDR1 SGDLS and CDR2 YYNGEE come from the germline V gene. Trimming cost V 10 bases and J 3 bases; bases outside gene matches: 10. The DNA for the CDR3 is TGTGCCGGGACAGGGACGGTGGGTGACTATGGCTACACCTTC. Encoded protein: CAGTGTVGDYGYTF.

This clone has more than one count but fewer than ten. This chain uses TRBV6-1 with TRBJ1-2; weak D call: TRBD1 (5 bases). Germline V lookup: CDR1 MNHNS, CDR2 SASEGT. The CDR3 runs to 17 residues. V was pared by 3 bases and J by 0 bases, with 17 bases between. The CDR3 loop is CASSDFGRAGANYGYTF. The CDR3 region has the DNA TGTGCCAGCAGTGATTTTGGGAGGGCGGGGGCTAACTATGGCTACACCTTC.

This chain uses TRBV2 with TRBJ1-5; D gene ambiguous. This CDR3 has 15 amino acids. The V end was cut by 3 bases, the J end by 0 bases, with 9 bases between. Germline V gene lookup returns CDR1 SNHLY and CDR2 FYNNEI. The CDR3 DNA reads TGTGCCAGCAGTGAGGGCCTTTATAGCAATCAGCCCCAGCATTTT. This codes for CASSEGLYSNQPQHF.

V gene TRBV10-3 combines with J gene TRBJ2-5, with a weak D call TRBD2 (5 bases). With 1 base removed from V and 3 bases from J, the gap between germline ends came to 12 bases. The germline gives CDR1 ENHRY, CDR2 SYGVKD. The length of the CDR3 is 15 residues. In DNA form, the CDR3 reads TGTGCCATCAGTGAGTTGGCCTCGGGGAAAGAGACCCAGTACTTC. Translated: CAISELASGKETQYF.

The DNA for the CDR3 is TGCGCCAGCAGCTTGTACAGTGCAACTAATGAAAAACTGTTTTTT. Encoded protein: CASSLYSATNEKLFF. The chain recombines TRBV5-1 with TRBJ1-4; D is ambiguous. Germline V CDR1 and CDR2: SGHRS, YFSETQ. The germline V and J ends were trimmed by 1 base and 0 bases, with 7 bases remaining between them. The CDR3 spans 15 residues.

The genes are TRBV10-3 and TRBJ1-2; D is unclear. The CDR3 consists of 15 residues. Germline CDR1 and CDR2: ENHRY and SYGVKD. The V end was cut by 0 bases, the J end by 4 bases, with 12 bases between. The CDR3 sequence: CAISESGRARYGYTF. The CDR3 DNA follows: TGTGCCATCAGTGAGTCTGGGAGGGCGCGCTATGGCTACACCTTC.